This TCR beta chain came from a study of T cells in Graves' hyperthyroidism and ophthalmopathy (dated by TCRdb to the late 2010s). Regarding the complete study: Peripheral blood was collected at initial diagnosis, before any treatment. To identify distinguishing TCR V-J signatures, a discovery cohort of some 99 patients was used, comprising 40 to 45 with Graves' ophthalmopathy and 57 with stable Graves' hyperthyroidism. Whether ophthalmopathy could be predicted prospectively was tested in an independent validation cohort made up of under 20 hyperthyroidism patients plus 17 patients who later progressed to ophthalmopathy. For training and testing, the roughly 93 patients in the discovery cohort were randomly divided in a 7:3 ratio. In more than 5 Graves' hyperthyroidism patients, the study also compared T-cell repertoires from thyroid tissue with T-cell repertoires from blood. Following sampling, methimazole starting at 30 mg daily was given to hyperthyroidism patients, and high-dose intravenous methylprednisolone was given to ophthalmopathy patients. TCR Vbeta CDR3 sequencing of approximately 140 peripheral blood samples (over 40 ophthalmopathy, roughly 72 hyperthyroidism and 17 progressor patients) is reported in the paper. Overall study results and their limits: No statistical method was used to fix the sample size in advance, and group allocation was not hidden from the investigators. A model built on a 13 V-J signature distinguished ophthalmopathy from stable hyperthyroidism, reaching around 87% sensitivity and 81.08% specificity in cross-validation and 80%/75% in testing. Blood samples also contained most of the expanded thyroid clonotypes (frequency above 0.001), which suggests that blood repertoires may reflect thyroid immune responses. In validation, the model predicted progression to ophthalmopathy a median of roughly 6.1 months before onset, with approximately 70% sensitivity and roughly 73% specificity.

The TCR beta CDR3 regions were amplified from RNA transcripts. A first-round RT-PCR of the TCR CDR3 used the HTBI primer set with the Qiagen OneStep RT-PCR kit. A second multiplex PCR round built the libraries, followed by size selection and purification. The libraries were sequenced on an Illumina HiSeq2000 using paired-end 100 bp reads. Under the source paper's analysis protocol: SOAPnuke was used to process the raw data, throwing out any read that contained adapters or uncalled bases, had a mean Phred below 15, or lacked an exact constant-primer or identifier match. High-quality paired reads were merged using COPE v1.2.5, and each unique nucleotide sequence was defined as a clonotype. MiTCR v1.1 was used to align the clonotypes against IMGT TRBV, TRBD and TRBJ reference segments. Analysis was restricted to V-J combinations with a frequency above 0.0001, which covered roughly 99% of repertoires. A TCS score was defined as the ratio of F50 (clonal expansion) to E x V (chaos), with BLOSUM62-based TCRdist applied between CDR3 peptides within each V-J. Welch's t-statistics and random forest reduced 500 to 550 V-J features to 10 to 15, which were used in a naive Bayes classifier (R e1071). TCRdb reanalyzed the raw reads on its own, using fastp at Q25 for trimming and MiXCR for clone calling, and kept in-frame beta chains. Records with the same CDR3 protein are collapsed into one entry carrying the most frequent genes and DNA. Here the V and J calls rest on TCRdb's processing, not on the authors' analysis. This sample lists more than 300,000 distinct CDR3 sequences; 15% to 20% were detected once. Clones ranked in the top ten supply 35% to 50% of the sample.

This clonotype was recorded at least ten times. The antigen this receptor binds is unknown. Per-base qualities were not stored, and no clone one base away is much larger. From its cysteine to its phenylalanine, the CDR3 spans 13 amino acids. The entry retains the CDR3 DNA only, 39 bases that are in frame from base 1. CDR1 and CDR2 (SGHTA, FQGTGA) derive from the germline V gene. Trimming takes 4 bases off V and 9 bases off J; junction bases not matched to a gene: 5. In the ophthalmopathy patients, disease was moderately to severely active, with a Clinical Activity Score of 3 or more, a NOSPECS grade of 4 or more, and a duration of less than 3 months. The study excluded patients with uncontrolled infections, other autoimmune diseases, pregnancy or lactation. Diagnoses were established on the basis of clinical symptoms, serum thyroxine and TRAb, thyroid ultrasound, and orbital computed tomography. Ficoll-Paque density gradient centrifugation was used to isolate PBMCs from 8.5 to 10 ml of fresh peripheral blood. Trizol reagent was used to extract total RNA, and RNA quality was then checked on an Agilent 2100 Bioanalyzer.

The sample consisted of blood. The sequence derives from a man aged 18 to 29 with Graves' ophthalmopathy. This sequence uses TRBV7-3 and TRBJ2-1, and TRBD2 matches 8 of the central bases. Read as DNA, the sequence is TGTGCCAGCAGCTCGACTAGCGAGGGTGAGCAGTTCTTC. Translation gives CASSSTSEGEQFF.